This TCR beta chain was sequenced for a study of blood T cell repertoires in COVID-19. Study summary: Both acute and convalescent COVID-19 samples were obtained from the United States, Italy and Spain. The cDNA or gDNA used as material had been derived from T cells, B-cell-depleted T cells, or PBMCs.

Unmatched junction bases numbered 9, after V lost 4 bases and J lost 5 bases. This CDR3 comprises 15 residues. Germline CDR1 is LGHDT and CDR2 is YNNKEL (reference sequence). In the original analysis: Estimation of nucleated cell counts relied on the amplification of reference gene primers. The method was immunoSEQ multiplex PCR; TCRdb's version includes in-frame clones alone and lacks a portion of them. D and trimming come from the DNA, and the V and J calls and clone size come from that table. This table holds 61,000 or so clones, around 90% found once. The chain employs TRBV3-1 (or the pseudogene TRBV3-2) and TRBJ2-5, with 8 bases lining up with TRBD2. The specimen was peripheral blood. The sequence was obtained from a woman older than 75 with active COVID-19. This CDR3 reads CASSPPGGARETQYF. In DNA, the CDR3 is TGTGCCAGCAGCCCCCCGGGGGGGGCTCGGGAGACCCAGTACTTC.